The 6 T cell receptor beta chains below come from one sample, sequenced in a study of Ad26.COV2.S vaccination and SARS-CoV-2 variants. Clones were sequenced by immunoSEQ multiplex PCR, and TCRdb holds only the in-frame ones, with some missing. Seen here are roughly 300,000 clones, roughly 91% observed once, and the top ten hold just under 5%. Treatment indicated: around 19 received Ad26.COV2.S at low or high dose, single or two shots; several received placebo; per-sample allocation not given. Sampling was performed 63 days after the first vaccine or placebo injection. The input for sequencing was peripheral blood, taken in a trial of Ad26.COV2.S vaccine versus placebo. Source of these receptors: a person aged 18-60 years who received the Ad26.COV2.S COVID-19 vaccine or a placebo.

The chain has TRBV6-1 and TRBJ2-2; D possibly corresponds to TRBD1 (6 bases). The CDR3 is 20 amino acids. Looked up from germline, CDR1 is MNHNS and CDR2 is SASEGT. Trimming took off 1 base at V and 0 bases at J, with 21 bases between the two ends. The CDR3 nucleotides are TGTGCCAGCAGTGAAGATGGGACAAATGACTTCCTATCGAACACCGGGGAGCTGTTTTTT. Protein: CASSEDGTNDFLSNTGELFF.

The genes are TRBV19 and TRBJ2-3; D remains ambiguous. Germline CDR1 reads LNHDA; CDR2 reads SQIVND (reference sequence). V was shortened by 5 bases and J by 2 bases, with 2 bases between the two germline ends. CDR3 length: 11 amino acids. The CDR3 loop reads CASSVTDTQYF. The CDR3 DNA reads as TGTGCCAGTAGTGTCACAGATACGCAGTATTTT.

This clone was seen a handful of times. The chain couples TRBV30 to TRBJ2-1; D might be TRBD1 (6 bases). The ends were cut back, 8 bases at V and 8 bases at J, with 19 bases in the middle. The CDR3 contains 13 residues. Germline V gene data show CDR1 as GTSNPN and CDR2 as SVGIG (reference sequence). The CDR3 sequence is CAQGQGWGHEQFF. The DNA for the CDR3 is TGTGCCCAAGGGCAGGGCTGGGGGCATGAGCAGTTCTTC.

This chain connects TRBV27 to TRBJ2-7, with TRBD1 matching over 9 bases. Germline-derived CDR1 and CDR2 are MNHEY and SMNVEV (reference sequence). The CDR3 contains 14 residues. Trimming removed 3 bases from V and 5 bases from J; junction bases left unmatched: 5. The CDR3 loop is CASSLGTGNNEQYF. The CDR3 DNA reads TGTGCCAGCAGTTTGGGGACAGGGAACAACGAGCAGTACTTC.

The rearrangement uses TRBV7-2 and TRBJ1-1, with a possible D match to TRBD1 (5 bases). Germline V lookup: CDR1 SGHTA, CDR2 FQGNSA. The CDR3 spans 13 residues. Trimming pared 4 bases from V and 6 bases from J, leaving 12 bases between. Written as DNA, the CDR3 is TGTGCCAGCAGCTGGGACCTCCAGGCTGAAGCTTTCTTT. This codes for CASSWDLQAEAFF. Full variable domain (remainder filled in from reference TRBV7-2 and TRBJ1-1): GAGVSQSPSNKVTEKGKDVELRCDPISGHTALYWYRQSLGQGLEFLIYFQGNSAPDKSGLPSDRFSAERTGGSVSTLTIQRTQQEDSAVYLCASSWDLQAEAFFGQGTRLTVV.

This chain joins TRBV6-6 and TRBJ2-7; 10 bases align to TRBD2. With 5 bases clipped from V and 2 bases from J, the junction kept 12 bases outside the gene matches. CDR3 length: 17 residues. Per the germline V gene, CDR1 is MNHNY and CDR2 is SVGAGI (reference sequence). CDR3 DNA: TGTGCCAGCAGTCAATGGGTACTAGCGGGACCCGCCTACGAGCAGTACTTC. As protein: CASSQWVLAGPAYEQYF.